This T cell receptor (beta chain) was obtained from a study of T-cell memory formation after mild COVID-19 (dated by TCRdb to 2020 to 2023). With respect to the entire study: TCR sequence clusters from the two donors were found to be largely donor specific. T-cell clones expanding and contracting after mild COVID-19 in two donors were tracked by longitudinal TCRalpha and TCRbeta repertoire sequencing. Two young, previously healthy adult volunteers made up the cohort, one male and one female.

Summary of the overall study and its limitations: The study covered only a couple of mild cases, and larger cohorts including severe cases with pre-infection samples were considered necessary. Some responding clones were detected in pre-infection memory, suggesting pre-existing cross-reactive memory T cells joined the SARS-CoV-2 response. The second-wave clones that peaked on day 37 were not confirmed to be SARS-CoV-2 specific. From day 15 to 85, contracting clones showed balanced CD4/CD8 phenotypes, whereas a second wave of clones that expanded from day 15 to 37 leaned towards CD4+. Contracting CD4+ clones were located mainly in the CM and EM memory subsets, whereas CD8+ clones were found to be enriched in EMRA.

Sequencer: Illumina NovaSeq 6000. cDNA libraries for TCRalpha and TCRbeta were prepared by 5'RACE using constant-segment primers, with sample barcodes and unique molecular identifiers added. RNA was extracted from every sample with Trizol reagent. The libraries were amplified in two PCR steps, and the second step added a second sample barcode and Illumina TruSeq adapters. Sequencing of libraries was performed on an Illumina NovaSeq with 2 x 150 bp paired-end reads. The source study handled its data this way. The reads were demultiplexed and collapsed into UMI-guided consensus sequences using migec v1.2.7. Using mixcr v2.1.11, UMI consensuses were aligned to TRA and TRB V and J templates and then assembled into clonotypes. A clonotype was counted as expanded or contracted only when both edgeR and NoisET called the clonotype significant, with the noise models trained on biological replicates. For edgeR calls, a false discovery rate-adjusted p below 0.01 and a log2 fold-change threshold of 1 were applied. As an exploratory analysis of dynamics, PCA with hierarchical clustering was applied to max-normalized trajectories of the 1000 most abundant clonotypes. The CD4 or CD8 phenotype of responding clones was assigned using the separately sequenced CD4+ and CD8+ repertoires. Using fastp at Q25 and MiXCR, TCRdb reprocessed the public reads and kept productive beta chains. Rows merge per CDR3 protein into single entries with the most common DNA and genes. The V and J calls come from TCRdb's annotation, not from the publication. The sample table shows around 510,000 distinct CDR3 sequences, and 20% to 25% are seen once. The top ten clonotypes cover 7% to 9% of the sample.

This clonotype has just a few counts. Its antigen remains unidentified. Per-base qualities were not stored, and no clone one base away is much larger. Ficoll-Paque density gradient centrifugation was the method used to isolate PBMCs. The CDR3, cysteine through phenylalanine, is 13 amino acids long. Only the CDR3 part of the read is kept: 39 bases, read in frame from the first base. Taken from the germline V gene, the CDR1 and CDR2 loops are KGHSH and LQKENI. V is trimmed back by 3 bases and J by 13 bases, and the junction contains 6 bases that no gene match accounts for. The sequence was collected from an adult woman who had mild COVID-19 (a few samples of this study predate the infection). The sample titles of this study are shuffled in the database, so cell type and time point are left out; the donor was told from shared clones. Here the chain combines TRBV18 and TRBJ2-2; TRBD1 agrees with 9 junctional bases. Material for sequencing was PBMCs or a T cell subset sorted from them (not recorded which). The nucleotide sequence reads as follows: TGTGCCAGCTCACCCGGGACAGGGTTTTCGCTGTTTTTT. Its product reads: CASSPGTGFSLFF.